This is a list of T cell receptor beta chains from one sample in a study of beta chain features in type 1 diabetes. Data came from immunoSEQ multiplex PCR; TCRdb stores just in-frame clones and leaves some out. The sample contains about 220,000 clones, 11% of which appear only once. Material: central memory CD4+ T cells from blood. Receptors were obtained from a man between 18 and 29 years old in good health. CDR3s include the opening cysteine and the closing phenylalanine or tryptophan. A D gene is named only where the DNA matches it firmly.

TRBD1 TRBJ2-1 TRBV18 CASSAGTGGYNEQFF
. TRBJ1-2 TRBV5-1 CASSLSLKANYGYTF
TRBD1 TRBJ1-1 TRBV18 CASSRGTGVDTEAFF
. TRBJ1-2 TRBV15 CATSREQIYGYTF
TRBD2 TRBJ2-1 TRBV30 CAWSREIAGVSNEQFF
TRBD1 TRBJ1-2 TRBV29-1 CSVHNPGAGGDGYTF
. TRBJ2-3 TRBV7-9 CASSLASGGRRPDTQYF
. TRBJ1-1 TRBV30 CAWNDQVEAFF
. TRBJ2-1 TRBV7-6 CASSSGNEQFF
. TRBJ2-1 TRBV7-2 CASREVGEQFF
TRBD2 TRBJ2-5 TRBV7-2 CASSPGLARQETQYF
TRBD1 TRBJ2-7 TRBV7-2 CASSPPGTGDEQYF
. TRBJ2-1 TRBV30 CAWSEGSGLYNEQFF
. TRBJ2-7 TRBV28 CASKLGHLSPYEQYF
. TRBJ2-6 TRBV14 CASSPTGSGANVLTF
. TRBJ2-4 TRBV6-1 CASRGVAKNIQYF
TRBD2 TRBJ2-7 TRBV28 CAGSSSGSYEQYF
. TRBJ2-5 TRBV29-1 CSAHGQTETQYF
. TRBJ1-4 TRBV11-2 CASSFNRDEKLFF
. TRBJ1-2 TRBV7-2 CASSPHRETNYGYTF
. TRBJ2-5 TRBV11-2 CASSLNSGSIQETQYF
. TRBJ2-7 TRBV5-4 CASSLERGSGGFHEQYF
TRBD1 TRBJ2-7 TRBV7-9 CASSFGTGRYEQYF
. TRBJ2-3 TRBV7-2 CASSKTTDTQYF
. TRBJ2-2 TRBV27 CASSLNRQAPGELFF
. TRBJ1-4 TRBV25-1 CASAKWVAGIDREKLFF
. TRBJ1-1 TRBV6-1 CASRDMVGVGTEAFF
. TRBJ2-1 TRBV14 CASSQAKTSINEQFF
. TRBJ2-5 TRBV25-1 CASSEFRSGPPQETQYF
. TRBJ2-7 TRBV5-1 CASSSRLQGSYEQYF
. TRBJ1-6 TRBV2 CASSAYIAGDSPLHF
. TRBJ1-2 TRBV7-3 CASSLTAEGDYGYTF
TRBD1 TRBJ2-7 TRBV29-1 CSAQEGASEQYF
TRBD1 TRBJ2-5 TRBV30 CAWRGETGPQETQYF
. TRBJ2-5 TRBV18 CASSPPGEETQYF
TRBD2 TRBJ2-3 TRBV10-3 CAISDTSGEDDTQYF
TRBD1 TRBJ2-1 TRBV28 CASSLSGQGANNEQFF
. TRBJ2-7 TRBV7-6 CASSLWGDEQYF
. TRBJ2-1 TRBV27 CASSWWNEQFF
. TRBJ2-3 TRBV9 CASSVSGWNTDTQYF
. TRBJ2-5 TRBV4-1 CASSQDVGGIGETQYF
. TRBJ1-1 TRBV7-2 CASSFALDTEAFF
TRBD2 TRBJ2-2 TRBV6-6 CASMYGEGGELFF
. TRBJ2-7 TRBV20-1 CSTRLVYEQYF
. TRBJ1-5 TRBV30 CAWNPDINSNQPQHF
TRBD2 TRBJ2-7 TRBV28 CASGPGLGDEQYF
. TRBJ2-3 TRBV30 CAWSVVASRTDTQYF
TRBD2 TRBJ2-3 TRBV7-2 CASSFASGGTDTQYF
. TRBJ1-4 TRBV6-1 CASRAGPFGEKLFF
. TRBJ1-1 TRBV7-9 CASSFQVNTEAFF
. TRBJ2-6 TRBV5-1 CASSLDPSGANVLTF
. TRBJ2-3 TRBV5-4 CASSQEGHSTDTQYF
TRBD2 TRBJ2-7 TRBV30 CAWGSLAGVKYF
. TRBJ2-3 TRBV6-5 CASSDLYTQYF
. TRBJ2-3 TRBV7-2 CASSHPSTDTQYF
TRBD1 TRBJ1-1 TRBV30 CAWTLSGTGGLAFF
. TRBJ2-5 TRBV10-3 CAISESMGAEETQYF
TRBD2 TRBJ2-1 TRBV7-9 CASRPPGLGIYNEQFF
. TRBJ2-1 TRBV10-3 CAISLGSNEQFF